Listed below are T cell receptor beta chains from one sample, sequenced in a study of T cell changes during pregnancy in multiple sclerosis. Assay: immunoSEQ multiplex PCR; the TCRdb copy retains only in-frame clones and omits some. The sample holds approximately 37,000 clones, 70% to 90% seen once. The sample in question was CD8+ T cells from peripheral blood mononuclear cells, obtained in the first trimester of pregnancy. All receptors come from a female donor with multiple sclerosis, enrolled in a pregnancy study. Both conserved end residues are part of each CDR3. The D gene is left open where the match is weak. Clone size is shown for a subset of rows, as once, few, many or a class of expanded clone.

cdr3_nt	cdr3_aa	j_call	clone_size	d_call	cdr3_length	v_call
TGTGCCAGTAGTGCAGGGACAGGGTGGGCGGCGGGCGAGCAGTACTTC	CASSAGTGWAAGEQYF	TRBJ2-7	-	TRBD1	16	TRBV19
TGTGCCAGCAGCTTAGTGACTGCAGACCTAGAGACCCAGTACTTC	CASSLVTADLETQYF	TRBJ2-5	-	-	15	TRBV7-2
TGTGCCAGCAGTTACGGGACTAGCGGGGGGGAGCAGTTCTTC	CASSYGTSGGEQFF	TRBJ2-1	-	TRBD2	14	TRBV6-4
TGTGCCAGCAGCCAAGATCTCGCAGGGATGAGTGAAAAACTGTTTTTT	CASSQDLAGMSEKLFF	TRBJ1-4	-	-	16	TRBV4-2
TGTGCCAGCCGGACAGGGCTCCAAGAGACCCAGTACTTC	CASRTGLQETQYF	TRBJ2-5	-	TRBD1	13	TRBV6-1
TGTGCCAGCAGTTTGGGGACAGGGAACTACGAGCAGTACTTC	CASSLGTGNYEQYF	TRBJ2-7	-	TRBD1	14	TRBV27
TGTGCCAGCAGCCCCCCGCGACAGATCTACGAGCAGTACTTC	CASSPPRQIYEQYF	TRBJ2-7	few	-	14	TRBV7-6
TGTGCCACCAGCAGAGTTCAGGGTAATGAAAAACTGTTTTTT	CATSRVQGNEKLFF	TRBJ1-4	-	-	14	TRBV15
TGTGCCAGCAGCTTAGGCGGGGGTTATAGCTATGGCTACACCTTC	CASSLGGGYSYGYTF	TRBJ1-2	-	-	15	TRBV13
TGTGCCAGCAGTTATAGACAGAACTACGAGCAGTACTTC	CASSYRQNYEQYF	TRBJ2-7	-	-	13	TRBV6-5
TGTGCCAGCAGCTTGGTGGTCGGGGGTTCGGATACGCAGTATTTT	CASSLVVGGSDTQYF	TRBJ2-3	-	-	15	TRBV5-4
TGTGCCAGCAGCTGGGGACAGGGGACTGAAGCTTTCTTT	CASSWGQGTEAFF	TRBJ1-1	-	TRBD1	13	TRBV11-2
TGTGCCAGTAGTACCCCTACAGGGCATGTGATGGGGGCCAAAAACATTCAGTACTTC	CASSTPTGHVMGAKNIQYF	TRBJ2-4	-	-	19	TRBV19
TGTGCCAGTAGTTCCCGGGACAGCAAAAATCAGCCCCAGCATTTT	CASSSRDSKNQPQHF	TRBJ1-5	-	TRBD1	15	TRBV19
TGTGCCAGCGCTTGGTACAGGGGGGAGCCCCAGCATTTT	CASAWYRGEPQHF	TRBJ1-5	-	TRBD1	13	TRBV27
TGTGCCAGCAGTTACGAGGGGACAGACAATGAGCAGTTCTTC	CASSYEGTDNEQFF	TRBJ2-1	-	TRBD1	14	TRBV6-5
TGCGCCGGGGGCGGGGGCGACTACAATGAGCAGTTCTTC	CAGGGGDYNEQFF	TRBJ2-1	-	-	13	TRBV4-1
TGCGCCAGCAGCCCCCCGCCGGGGACTGAAGCTTTCTTT	CASSPPPGTEAFF	TRBJ1-1	-	-	13	TRBV4-1
TGCAGCGTTTACTTTTCAGGGAGCTACACCTTC	CSVYFSGSYTF	TRBJ1-2	once	-	11	TRBV29-1
TGTGCCAGCAGAACCTCGAGGGGCTACACCTTC	CASRTSRGYTF	TRBJ1-2	-	-	11	TRBV25-1
TGCGCCAGCAGCCGGCCGGAGGTGGGCAATGAGCAGTTCTTC	CASSRPEVGNEQFF	TRBJ2-1	-	-	14	TRBV4-1
TGCGCCAGCAGCCCTGACAGGGATGACTATGGCTACACCTTC	CASSPDRDDYGYTF	TRBJ1-2	-	TRBD1	14	TRBV4-1
TGTGCCAGCAGCTTGGGGGGGCACGAGCAGTACTTC	CASSLGGHEQYF	TRBJ2-7	-	-	12	TRBV7-2
TGCGCCAGCAGCGAGGGACAGGGGAACACTGAAGCTTTCTTT	CASSEGQGNTEAFF	TRBJ1-1	-	TRBD1	14	TRBV5-1
TGTGCCAGCAGCTATAGACAGGGGGCTATAGATACGCAGTATTTT	CASSYRQGAIDTQYF	TRBJ2-3	-	TRBD1	15	TRBV7-6
TGTGCCATCAGTGAGGGGGCAGCCGGCGAGCAGTACTTC	CAISEGAAGEQYF	TRBJ2-7	-	-	13	TRBV10-3
TGTGCCAGCAGCTCGGACTCCCAGGGGGGGGAGCTGTTTTTT	CASSSDSQGGELFF	TRBJ2-2	-	-	14	TRBV5-4
TGTGCCAGCAGTGACTCACCTGACAGGACCGGGGAGCTGTTTTTT	CASSDSPDRTGELFF	TRBJ2-2	-	-	15	TRBV6-4
TGTGCCAGCAGCTGGGGCTCCGGGGAGCTGTTTTTT	CASSWGSGELFF	TRBJ2-2	-	-	12	TRBV11-2
TGTGCCAGCAGTGCAGGCACAGGTCGGATCGGCGAGCAGTACTTC	CASSAGTGRIGEQYF	TRBJ2-7	-	-	15	TRBV2
TGTGCCAGCAGTTTGGCGGGGGCGGTCAATGAGCAGTTCTTC	CASSLAGAVNEQFF	TRBJ2-1	-	-	14	TRBV27
TGTGCCAGCAGCCAAGATAGCGGGGGGAGCTCCTACGAGCAGTACTTC	CASSQDSGGSSYEQYF	TRBJ2-7	-	TRBD2	16	TRBV4-2
TGTGCCAGCAGCTTCGGGACAGGGGGCCACGAGCAGTACTTC	CASSFGTGGHEQYF	TRBJ2-7	-	TRBD1	14	TRBV5-6
TGTGCCAGCAAGCCGGGACTAGGTTTGGATACGCAGTATTTT	CASKPGLGLDTQYF	TRBJ2-3	-	TRBD2	14	TRBV7-8
TGTGCCAGCAGCGTAGGTGGGACAGGGTCGCATGAGCAGTTCTTC	CASSVGGTGSHEQFF	TRBJ2-1	-	TRBD1	15	TRBV9
TGTGCCAGCAGTTCCCTGGACAGGGGGTTACCTGAAGCTTTCTTT	CASSSLDRGLPEAFF	TRBJ1-1	-	TRBD1	15	TRBV6-6
TGTGCCTGGAGTGTTGAAATCGGATCGAGCGTTAACACTGAAGCTTTCTTT	CAWSVEIGSSVNTEAFF	TRBJ1-1	-	-	17	TRBV30
TGTGCTAGTGGTCCACATGACCCCCGGGACACATACTATGGCTACACCTTC	CASGPHDPRDTYYGYTF	TRBJ1-2	-	-	17	TRBV12-5
TGTGCCAGCAGGGGGACAGGGGGGGTCACTGAAGCTTTCTTT	CASRGTGGVTEAFF	TRBJ1-1	-	TRBD1	14	TRBV2
TGTGCCAGCAGGGGCCTAGCGGGGGGCTGGGAGCAGTTCTTC	CASRGLAGGWEQFF	TRBJ2-1	-	TRBD2	14	TRBV2
TGTGCCATCCTCTCTGGGGCCAACGTCCTGACTTTC	CAILSGANVLTF	TRBJ2-6	once	-	12	TRBV7-2
TGTGCCAGCAGCTTTGACAGGAGCAATCAGCCCCAGCATTTT	CASSFDRSNQPQHF	TRBJ1-5	-	-	14	TRBV5-6
TGTGCCAGTAGTCTTACAGAGCTTGGCACAGATACGCAGTATTTT	CASSLTELGTDTQYF	TRBJ2-3	-	-	15	TRBV19
TGTGCCAGCAGCTTGGATCTAGCGGGGGGGTCACCGATAGGCACAGATACGCAGTATTTT	CASSLDLAGGSPIGTDTQYF	TRBJ2-3	once	TRBD2	20	TRBV5-4
TGTGCCAGTAGTATACAAGCGGCCTCCTACAATGAGCAGTTCTTC	CASSIQAASYNEQFF	TRBJ2-1	once	-	15	TRBV19
TGTGCCAGCAGTTTCTGGACAGGGGCCCACGAGCAGTACTTC	CASSFWTGAHEQYF	TRBJ2-7	few	TRBD1	14	TRBV27